These T cell receptor beta chains were read from a single sample in a study of OX40 agonist ivuxolimab in advanced cancers. TCRdb's table, derived via immunoSEQ multiplex PCR, lists solely in-frame clones and lacks some. The data show roughly 67,000 clones, more than 65% seen once. Sequences were derived from CD4+ or CD8+ T cells sorted from blood, sampled in a trial of the OX40 agonist ivuxolimab. The receptors stem from an adult with an advanced solid tumor such as melanoma, head and neck, liver or kidney cancer. The CDR3 runs from the conserved cysteine through the conserved F or W. A D gene is named only where the DNA matches it firmly. Expanded clones are given a class, and other clones once, few, many or no size at all.

TRBV5-4	TRBJ1-2	-	-	CASSLNTVDHGYTF	TGTGCCAGCAGCTTGAACACGGTCGATCATGGCTACACCTTC
TRBV2	TRBJ2-5	-	once	CASSDPTGLYQETQYF	TGTGCCAGCAGTGATCCGACAGGCCTGTACCAAGAGACCCAGTACTTC
TRBV6-5	TRBJ2-7	-	-	CASSYEGSQYEQYF	TGTGCCAGCAGTTATGAGGGGTCCCAATACGAGCAGTACTTC
TRBV5-3	TRBJ2-7	-	-	CARSPPSPSYEQYF	TGTGCCAGAAGCCCCCCCTCACCCTCCTACGAGCAGTACTTC
TRBV19	TRBJ1-5	TRBD1	-	CASRRTGGNQPQHF	TGTGCCAGTAGACGGACAGGGGGCAATCAGCCCCAGCATTTT
TRBV5-1	TRBJ2-1	TRBD2	-	CASSGGLAGGQNEQFF	TGCGCCAGCAGCGGTGGACTAGCGGGGGGCCAAAATGAGCAGTTCTTC
TRBV27	TRBJ1-5	TRBD1	-	CASSPGTAGINQPQHF	TGTGCCAGCAGTCCCGGGACAGCAGGGATCAATCAGCCCCAGCATTTT
TRBV5-4	TRBJ1-5	TRBD1	-	CASSQDGKGAQPQHF	TGTGCCAGCAGCCAAGATGGGAAGGGGGCTCAGCCCCAGCATTTT
TRBV7-8	TRBJ2-7	-	-	CASSHGDNSYEQYF	TGTGCCAGCAGCCACGGGGACAACTCCTACGAGCAGTACTTC
TRBV19	TRBJ1-1	-	-	CASSFRHSGNTEAFF	TGTGCCAGTAGTTTCCGTCACAGTGGGAACACTGAAGCTTTCTTT
TRBV7-9	TRBJ2-3	TRBD2	-	CASSPRLAGLTDTQYF	TGTGCCAGCAGCCCGCGACTAGCGGGGCTCACAGATACGCAGTATTTT
TRBV18	TRBJ1-3	-	-	CASSLTSQTARNTIYF	TGTGCCAGCTCACTAACCTCCCAGACAGCCAGAAACACCATATATTTT
TRBV7-9	TRBJ1-5	-	few	CASSLVGLNQPQHF	TGTGCCAGCAGCTTAGTCGGGCTCAATCAGCCCCAGCATTTT
TRBV7-2	TRBJ1-1	TRBD1	-	CASSPKGRGPAFF	TGTGCCAGCAGCCCCAAAGGGAGGGGGCCGGCTTTCTTT
TRBV4-1	TRBJ2-7	-	-	CASSQDLREQYF	TGCGCCAGCAGCCAAGATCTGCGCGAGCAGTACTTC
TRBV6-5	TRBJ1-6	TRBD1	-	CASSYPGTASPLHF	TGTGCCAGCAGTTACCCAGGGACAGCTTCACCCCTCCACTTT
TRBV5-8	TRBJ2-3	-	-	CASRKTGTDTQYF	TGTGCCAGCAGGAAGACAGGCACAGATACGCAGTATTTT
TRBV27	TRBJ2-1	TRBD2	once	CASSTGTSGSNEQFF	TGTGCCAGCAGTACCGGGACTAGCGGGAGCAATGAGCAGTTCTTC
TRBV11-2	TRBJ1-4	-	-	CASSPGSTNEKLFF	TGTGCCAGCAGCCCAGGGTCAACTAATGAAAAACTGTTTTTT
TRBV28	TRBJ2-7	-	-	CASSLKGQGRDEQYF	TGTGCCAGCAGTCTGAAGGGGCAGGGGAGAGACGAGCAGTACTTC
TRBV5-8	TRBJ2-1	TRBD1	-	CASSSGQVAYNEQFF	TGTGCCAGCAGCTCGGGACAGGTCGCCTACAATGAGCAGTTCTTC
TRBV9	TRBJ1-2	-	-	CASSVGMLGGVYGYTF	TGTGCCAGCAGCGTAGGAATGTTAGGGGGGGTCTATGGCTACACCTTC
TRBV6-5	TRBJ1-5	-	once	CASGTRNQPQHF	TGTGCCAGCGGGACAAGAAATCAGCCCCAGCATTTT
TRBV19	TRBJ2-3	TRBD1	-	CASSNRGPDTQYF	TGTGCCAGTAGTAACAGGGGGCCCGATACGCAGTATTTT
TRBV7-9	TRBJ2-5	-	-	CASSLAAGQQTQYF	TGTGCCAGCAGCTTAGCGGCAGGGCAACAGACCCAGTACTTC
TRBV7-8	TRBJ1-2	TRBD1	once	CASSPTPGQGSYGYTF	TGTGCCAGCAGCCCGACCCCGGGACAGGGTTCCTATGGCTACACCTTC
TRBV7-8	TRBJ2-6	-	-	CASSPDYGANVLTF	TGTGCCAGCAGCCCTGACTATGGGGCCAACGTCCTGACTTTC
TRBV7-9	TRBJ1-5	-	-	CASSLEGGENQPQHF	TGTGCCAGCAGCTTAGAGGGGGGGGAAAATCAGCCCCAGCATTTT
TRBV4-1	TRBJ2-1	-	-	CASSPTSNEQFF	TGCGCCAGCAGCCCCACCTCCAATGAGCAGTTCTTC
TRBV4-1	TRBJ1-1	-	-	CASSQAAFSNTEAFF	TGCGCCAGCAGCCAAGCGGCATTTTCTAACACTGAAGCTTTCTTT
TRBV29-1	TRBJ2-5	-	-	CSARGAGQETQYF	TGCAGCGCTAGGGGCGCGGGGCAAGAGACCCAGTACTTC
TRBV5-1	TRBJ2-1	TRBD2	-	CASSLDLAGAQEQFF	TGCGCCAGCAGCTTGGATCTAGCGGGAGCACAGGAGCAGTTCTTC
TRBV9	TRBJ2-3	-	-	CASSAHGLGPGVGADTQYF	TGTGCCAGCAGCGCCCATGGCCTAGGGCCGGGAGTTGGGGCGGATACGCAGTATTTT
TRBV27	TRBJ2-7	TRBD1	-	CASARGTGELEQYF	TGTGCCAGCGCCCGGGGGACAGGGGAACTCGAGCAGTACTTC
TRBV7-9	TRBJ2-5	-	-	CASSLVQGGETQYF	TGTGCCAGCAGCTTAGTACAGGGCGGAGAGACCCAGTACTTC
TRBV5-4	TRBJ2-5	TRBD1	-	CASSLGTDQETQYF	TGTGCCAGCAGCTTAGGGACAGACCAAGAGACCCAGTACTTC